This T cell receptor beta chain stems from a study of tumor-infiltrating lymphocytes in primary liver carcinoma. Study-level findings and limits: Tumor region pairs outstripped tumor-adjacent and tumor-blood pairs in overlap.

The table lists this clonotype with many counts. Its antigen is unidentified. This CDR3 contains 15 residues. CDR1 is SGHNT and CDR2 is YENEEA in the germline V gene. The V end lost 5 bases, the J end lost 8 bases, and 21 bases lay between the germline ends. Priming with a constant-region primer yielded TCR beta cDNA from roughly 500 ng total RNA. Libraries for TCR beta were built through three nested multiplex PCR rounds, which together made up a slightly modified ARM-PCR procedure. Both of the initial two PCR rounds ran for approximately 11 cycles and employed TRBV1-TRBV30 forward primers alongside a C-beta reverse primer. TCRdb independently ran MiXCR on the multiplex PCR reads; one entry per CDR3 protein. The sample lists about 180,000 distinct CDR3 sequences, roughly three fifths occurring once. The source of the blood RNA was unsorted whole blood, and germline DNA was extracted as well.

The TCR sequence derives from a man aged 35 to 55 with primary liver carcinoma and hepatitis B virus infection. Sequences were obtained from peripheral blood. This rearrangement joins TRBV11-3 to TRBJ1-2; D possibly corresponds to TRBD1 (6 bases). The CDR3 loop is CASSGESGAEGGYTF. In DNA form, the CDR3 reads TGTGCCAGCAGCGGGGAGTCAGGGGCGGAGGGCGGCTACACCTTC.